This TCR beta chain was captured by sequencing in a study of monozygotic twins with inflammatory bowel disease. Findings and limits, study-wide: Clonotypes shared with others were fewer in IBD patients than in healthy twins, especially with disease activity.

Note on this clonotype: Its specificity is not known.

CDR1 is MNHEY and CDR2 is SVGAGI in the germline V gene. CDR3 size: 17 residues. TCRdb re-called the 5' RACE reads; one entry per CDR3 protein, DNA not given. This sample's table reports 150,000 to 200,000 distinct CDR3 sequences. The sequence came from a human donor with ulcerative colitis or Crohn's disease, or a healthy co-twin of an affected twin (not recorded which). Sequencing input: blood. The J gene is TRBJ2-2, the V gene TRBV6-5; TCRdb designates TRBD2, a call that cannot be tested without DNA. The CDR3 spells CASSYWGTSGGTGELFF.